The 21 T cell receptor beta chains presented below share a single source sample, sequenced in a study of regulatory T cells in long-lasting Graves disease. Time point here: persistent/refractory GD, antithyroid drugs over 5 years with positive TRAb. TCR sequences were obtained from RNA taken from PBMCs. Building the TCR beta libraries relied on iRepertoire HTBI primers, and CDR3 regions underwent Arm-PCR. Using its own MiXCR run on the multiplex PCR reads, TCRdb lists one record per CDR3 protein. This table has fewer than 450,000 distinct CDR3 sequences, about 20% appearing once. This specimen was peripheral blood mononuclear cells (PBMCs), taken when the disease was refractory, from a patient treated with antithyroid drugs. The receptor source for this set is a female donor with Graves disease.

This clonotype was found a few times. The gene calls are TRBV20-1 and TRBJ2-5; no definite D call. The V gene lost 8 bases and the J gene lost 0 bases, with 7 bases spanning the gap. The CDR3 length is 11 residues. Germline V gene lookup returns CDR1 DFQATT and CDR2 SNEGSKA (reference sequence). The CDR3 is CSRRNQETQYF. The DNA of the CDR3 is TGCAGTCGGCGGAACCAAGAGACCCAGTACTTC.

The chain uses TRBV5-6 and TRBJ2-7, with D hard to call. The CDR3 length is 13 residues. Germline CDR1 is SGHDT and CDR2 is YYEEEE. V was pared by 4 bases and J by 3 bases, with 11 bases between. CDR3 coding DNA: TGTGCCAGCAGCAAGCCCCCCCTCTACGAGCAGTACTTC. It yields the protein CASSKPPLYEQYF.

This clonotype occurred many times. The chain has TRBV11-2 and TRBJ2-7, with unresolved D. Trimming removed 4 bases at V and 4 bases at J, with 20 bases between. There are 16 residues in the CDR3. CDR1 is SGHAT, CDR2 FQNNGV, per germline. CDR3 nucleotide sequence: TGTGCCAGCAGCTCCAGGACCGATTCCAGTAGATACGAGCAGTACTTC. Translation: CASSSRTDSSRYEQYF.

This clonotype occurred many times. The chain carries TRBV2 and TRBJ2-5; a weak D match, TRBD1 (6 bases). The CDR3 is 14 residues long. Between the trimmed V and J ends, which lost 7 bases and 1 base, there was a span of 13 bases. CDR1 and CDR2 from the germline V gene are SNHLY and FYNNEI. CDR3 amino acids: CASIKDRTQETQYF. CDR3 DNA sequence: TGTGCCAGCATTAAGGACAGAACCCAAGAGACCCAGTACTTC. Based on the CDR3 plus reference TRBV2 and TRBJ2-5, the full variable domain is EPEVTQTPSHQVTQMGQEVILRCVPISNHLYFYWYRQILGQKVEFLVSFYNNEISEKSEIFDDQFSVERPDGSNFTLKIRSTKLEDSAMYFCASIKDRTQETQYFGPGTRLLVL.

This clonotype was found a few times. V is TRBV10-3 and J is TRBJ2-6, with TRBD1 as a possible D gene (6 bases). This CDR3 region has 14 residues. V lost 9 bases and J 4 bases, leaving 13 bases between the germline ends. Looked up from germline, CDR1 is ENHRY and CDR2 is SYGVKD. CDR3 bases: TGTGCCATGAGAGTGGGGGCCGGGGCCAACGTCCTGACTTTC. Residues: CAMRVGAGANVLTF.

The sample holds many counts of this clonotype. V and J are TRBV7-2 and TRBJ2-7; tentatively, D is TRBD2 (6 bases). The CDR3 covers 15 residues. V was clipped by 2 bases and J by 3 bases, with 14 bases between them. CDR1 and CDR2 from the germline V gene are SGHTA and FQGNSA. CDR3 nucleotide sequence: TGTGCCAGCAGCTTAAGGGACTGGATGAGCTACGAGCAGTACTTC. Translated: CASSLRDWMSYEQYF.

This chain uses TRBV27 with TRBJ2-7; D remains unclear. Germline assignment: CDR1 MNHEY and CDR2 SMNVEV (reference sequence). The V gene lost 5 bases and the J gene lost 2 bases, with 19 bases spanning the gap. The CDR3 is made up of 16 amino acids. CDR3 residues: CASSTQPRLSTYEQYF. CDR3 in DNA: TGTGCCAGCAGTACCCAACCTAGGTTATCGACCTACGAGCAGTACTTC.

The chain recombines TRBV9 with TRBJ2-7; D may be TRBD1 (5 bases). Germline loops: CDR1 SGDLS, CDR2 YYNGEE. CDR3 length: 14 residues. V gave up 3 bases and J gave up 2 bases, with 12 bases separating them. DNA of the CDR3: TGTGCCAGCAGCGGCGGTGGGGCTACCTACGAGCAGTACTTC. Protein product: CASSGGGATYEQYF.

This clonotype was recorded many times. The chain couples TRBV28 to TRBJ2-7; no reliable D call. Germline CDR1 MDHEN, CDR2 SYDVKM. The germline V and J ends were trimmed by 5 bases and 2 bases, with 7 bases remaining between them. The CDR3 runs 12 residues. CDR3 bases: TGTGCCAGCAGTCCGTCTACCTACGAGCAGTACTTC. Protein sequence: CASSPSTYEQYF.

This clonotype showed up many times. V and J are TRBV12-3 or TRBV12-4 and TRBJ2-7; D is tentatively TRBD1 or TRBD2 (5 bases each). Trimming left V 2 bases short and J 6 bases short, with 14 bases between. This CDR3 has 14 amino acids. CDR3 nucleotides: TGTGCCAGCAGTTTATCTGGGGGAAAGGGCGAGCAGTACTTC. It encodes CASSLSGGKGEQYF.

Ten or more counts support this clonotype. The chain employs TRBV20-1 and TRBJ1-4, with TRBD1 matching over 7 bases. The germline V gene encodes CDR1 DFQATT and CDR2 SNEGSKA (reference sequence). J was trimmed by 5 bases and V by 6 bases; bases with no gene match: 9. The CDR3 length is 14 residues. The CDR3 region has the DNA TGCAGTGCCGAACACAGACAGGGAAATGAAAAACTGTTTTTT. It codes for CSAEHRQGNEKLFF.

This clonotype was observed many times. This chain uses TRBV10-3 with TRBJ2-7; 8 bases align to TRBD2. V gave up 8 bases and J gave up 4 bases; unmatched junction bases: 7. Germline assignment: CDR1 ENHRY and CDR2 SYGVKD. The CDR3 consists of 13 residues. The CDR3: CAISGTSKYEQYF. The DNA of the CDR3 is TGTGCCATCTCCGGGACTAGTAAATACGAGCAGTACTTC.

This clonotype has at least ten counts. This chain connects TRBV5-1 to TRBJ1-5; D not certain. This CDR3 contains 15 residues. Germline lookup yields CDR1 SGHRS and CDR2 YFSETQ. V gave up 3 bases and J gave up 0 bases, with 10 bases separating them. This chain's CDR3 is CASSYDGDSNQPQHF. The CDR3 DNA sequence: TGCGCCAGCAGCTACGACGGAGATAGCAATCAGCCCCAGCATTTT.

This clonotype was counted between two and nine times. This chain uses TRBV30 with TRBJ2-7, with 15 positions matching TRBD2. The CDR3 runs 18 residues. The trim removed 6 bases at V and 7 bases at J, leaving 19 bases unmatched. Germline V gives CDR1 GTSNPN, CDR2 SVGIG (reference sequence). The CDR3 DNA reads as TGTGCCTGTGAACCGGGACTAGCGGGAGGAGGTCTCGCGGAAGAGCAGTACTTC. Its translation: CACEPGLAGGGLAEEQYF. The complete variable domain, with remaining parts taken from reference TRBV30 and TRBJ2-7, reads SQTIHQWPATLVQPVGSPLSLECTVEGTSNPNLYWYRQAAGRGLQLLFYSVGIGQISSEVPQNLSASRPQDRQFILSSKKLLLSDSGFYLCACEPGLAGGGLAEEQYFGPGTRLTVT.

This clonotype was recorded many times. CDR3 coding DNA: TGTGCCAGCAGCTTAGCTCTCGGTGAAGCTTTCTTT. Its protein product is CASSLALGEAFF. This chain links TRBV7-8 with TRBJ1-1; D is ambiguous. The CDR3 extends over 12 amino acids. Germline assignment: CDR1 SGHVS and CDR2 FQNEAQ. With 0 bases removed from V and 7 bases from J, the gap between germline ends came to 6 bases.

This clonotype occurred many times. The gene calls are TRBV28 and TRBJ2-2, with 7 bases aligning to TRBD1. CDR3 length: 17 residues. Trimming took 4 bases from V and 6 from J; bases not matched to a gene: 14. Germline V lookup: CDR1 MDHEN, CDR2 SYDVKM. The CDR3 nucleotides read TGTGCCAGCAGTTCGGGCCTAGAAGGACAGGACGCCGGGGAGCTGTTTTTT. This translates into CASSSGLEGQDAGELFF.

The chain employs TRBV7-6 and TRBJ2-6; TRBD2 agrees at 10 bases. The CDR3 has 18 amino acids. CDR1 is SGHVS, CDR2 FNYEAQ, per germline. With 2 bases clipped from V and 0 bases from J, the junction kept 4 bases outside the gene matches. CDR3 sequence (DNA): TGTGCCAGCAGCTTACTAGCGGGAGCCTTCTCTGGGGCCAACGTCCTGACTTTC. Encoded protein: CASSLLAGAFSGANVLTF.

The genes are TRBV7-9 and TRBJ2-5; D is undetermined. V lost 11 bases to trimming and J lost 4 bases, with 23 bases between them. The CDR3 runs 15 residues. CDR1 is SEHNR and CDR2 is FQNEAQ in the germline V gene (reference sequence). The CDR3 DNA follows: TGTGCCGTTAAGAGTGGGTTTATATCTCCAGAGACCCAGTACTTC. Amino acids: CAVKSGFISPETQYF.

This clonotype was counted many times. The chain combines TRBV28 with TRBJ2-2; 14 bases fit TRBD2. The CDR3 is 17 residues long. V dropped 3 bases and J dropped 5; count of bases not matched to a gene: 5. Per germline, CDR1 MDHEN and CDR2 SYDVKM. The CDR3 region has the DNA TGTGCCAGCAGTTTGGGACTAGCGGGAGCCAAGACCGGGGAGCTGTTTTTT. Encoded protein: CASSLGLAGAKTGELFF.

The chain carries TRBV10-3 and TRBJ2-7; D is perhaps TRBD1 (6 bases). V was pared by 11 bases and J by 4 bases, with 18 bases between. The CDR3 has 13 amino acids. Germline CDR1 reads ENHRY; CDR2 reads SYGVKD. CDR3 in amino acids: CAASLTGTYEQYF. In nucleotides, the CDR3 is TGTGCCGCAAGCCTAACAGGGACGTACGAGCAGTACTTC.

This clonotype has more than one count but fewer than ten. The chain has TRBV20-1 and TRBJ2-5; D is unresolved. The ends were cut back, 4 bases at V and 1 base at J, with 1 base in the middle. CDR1 DFQATT and CDR2 SNEGSKA come from the germline V gene (reference sequence). This CDR3 region has 10 residues. CDR3 sequence: CSAIQETQYF. Written as DNA, the CDR3 is TGCAGTGCTATCCAAGAGACCCAGTACTTC.